What follows are 12 T cell receptor beta chains derived from one specimen sequenced in a study of neurological immune-mediated disorders. TCRdb redid the calling of the 5' RACE reads with MiXCR, one entry per CDR3 protein. The table includes 25,000 to 30,000 distinct CDR3 sequences, less than 8.5% detected once. The specimen sequenced was PBMCs. The origin of the receptors is a woman in her forties or fifties in good health.

This clonotype came up many times. The chain joins TRBV20-1 to TRBJ2-2; D not certain. CDR3 length: 12 residues. Trimming shortened V by 5 bases and J by 6 bases, and 10 bases separated the two germline ends. Per germline, CDR1 DFQATT and CDR2 SNEGSKA (reference sequence). This CDR3 reads CSAGSWAGELFF. CDR3 nucleotides: TGCAGTGCTGGATCGTGGGCCGGGGAGCTGTTTTTT.

This clonotype has a count of ten or more. Written as DNA, the CDR3 is TGCAGTGCTAGACCCCGGGACTTCCGGGGAAATGAAAAACTGTTTTTT. It yields the protein CSARPRDFRGNEKLFF. The chain couples TRBV20-1 to TRBJ1-4, with a weak D call TRBD1 (5 bases). V lost 2 bases and J lost 5, with 18 bases in between. Germline CDR1 and CDR2: DFQATT and SNEGSKA (reference sequence). The CDR3 has 16 residues.

This clonotype was seen repeatedly, ten times or more. The genes are TRBV12-3 or TRBV12-4 and TRBJ2-1; TRBD2 aligns across 12 bases. There are 16 residues in the CDR3. The V gene end was trimmed by 2 bases and the J gene end by 7 bases; junction bases not matched to a gene: 6. CDR3 bases: TGTGCCAGCAGTTTAAGGACTAGCGGGAATCGAAATGAGCAGTTCTTC. Protein product: CASSLRTSGNRNEQFF.

This clonotype was counted only a few times. V usage is TRBV6-6 and J usage is TRBJ2-7; D uncertain. Germline V gives CDR1 MNHNY, CDR2 SVGAGI (reference sequence). The CDR3 covers 15 residues. V lost 4 bases and J lost 3, with 16 bases in between. DNA for the CDR3: TGTGCCAGCAGTTCCCCGACACTGGTCCACTACGAGCAGTACTTC. This translates into CASSSPTLVHYEQYF.

This clonotype was picked up many times. This chain joins TRBV27 and TRBJ1-2; 9 bases line up with TRBD1. Per the germline V gene, CDR1 is MNHEY and CDR2 is SMNVEV (reference sequence). The CDR3 is 14 residues long. The V gene end was trimmed by 6 bases and the J gene end by 3 bases; junction bases not matched to a gene: 5. The CDR3 sequence: CASSVRDRDYGYTF. The CDR3 region has the DNA TGTGCCAGCAGCGTCCGGGACAGGGACTATGGCTACACCTTC.

This clonotype was seen ten or more times. The genes are TRBV20-1 and TRBJ2-7; the D is unclear. CDR1 and CDR2 (germline): DFQATT, SNEGSKA (reference sequence). The length of the CDR3 is 18 residues. V shed 4 bases and J shed 4 bases, with 29 bases lying between them. Here the CDR3 reads CSATVLVGSSLGRYEQYF. The CDR3 nucleotides are TGCAGTGCTACTGTTTTAGTGGGCTCCTCTTTGGGCAGATACGAGCAGTACTTC.

This clonotype was seen many times. The chain joins TRBV6-5 to TRBJ1-5; 7 bases align to TRBD1. The CDR3 sequence is 15 residues long. Germline CDR1 and CDR2: MNHEY and SVGAGI. The V gene end was trimmed by 4 bases and the J gene end by 4 bases; junction bases not matched to a gene: 7. CDR3 nucleotide sequence: TGTGCCAGCAGTTTCCACAGGGGCAGTAATCAGCCCCAGCATTTT. It encodes CASSFHRGSNQPQHF.

CDR3 sequence reads: CASSAGTASYGYTF. The CDR3 nucleotides read TGTGCCAGTAGTGCCGGGACAGCCTCCTATGGCTACACCTTC. The V gene is TRBV19, the J gene TRBJ1-2; 7 bases fit TRBD1. From germline, CDR1 is LNHDA and CDR2 SQIVND (reference sequence). CDR3 size: 14 residues. J gave up 4 bases and V 5 bases, and 7 bases lay outside the gene matches.

This clonotype was found many times. The chain recombines TRBV20-1 with TRBJ2-4; D is perhaps TRBD2 (5 bases). The CDR3 extends over 13 amino acids. V lost 4 bases and J lost 1, with 8 bases in between. Germline V gene data show CDR1 as DFQATT and CDR2 as SNEGSKA (reference sequence). Written as DNA, the CDR3 is TGCAGTGCTACAGCTAGCGCCAAAAACATTCAGTACTTC. Translating gives CSATASAKNIQYF.

This clonotype was picked up many times. Possible read error: a much larger clone is one base away. The chain combines TRBV20-1 with TRBJ1-5; D not certain. Between the trimmed V and J ends, which lost 5 bases and 0 bases, there was a span of 11 bases. This CDR3 is built from 14 residues. Germline-derived CDR1 and CDR2 are DFQATT and SNEGSKA (reference sequence). The CDR3 DNA is TGCAGTGCTCGGAATCTCTATAGCAATCAGCCCCAGCATTTT. This gives the protein CSARNLYSNQPQHF.

This clonotype occurred many times. The chain has TRBV6-1 and TRBJ2-7; D may be TRBD1 (6 bases). Trimming removed 6 bases from V and 3 bases from J, with 9 bases in between. The CDR3 has 12 residues. CDR1 is MNHNS, CDR2 SASEGT, per germline. CDR3 bases: TGTGCCAGCAGGGGGGCATTCTACGAGCAGTACTTC. This gives the protein CASRGAFYEQYF.

This clonotype was seen repeatedly, ten times or more. The V call is TRBV5-6, the J call TRBJ2-7; D is possibly TRBD1 (5 bases). V shed 1 base and J shed 2 bases, with 13 bases lying between them. CDR3 length: 15 residues. Germline CDR1 reads SGHDT; CDR2 reads YYEEEE. CDR3 sequence: CASSLSQGRTYEQYF. The CDR3 nucleotides read TGTGCCAGCAGCTTGTCGCAGGGAAGAACCTACGAGCAGTACTTC.